Below are 15 T cell receptor beta chains sequenced from a single sample in a study of Graves' ophthalmopathy and Graves' hyperthyroidism. Amplification from RNA transcripts yielded the TCR beta CDR3 regions. First-round RT-PCR relied on HTBI primers, and a second-round multiplex PCR came next. MiXCR, applied by TCRdb to the multiplex PCR reads, yields one record per CDR3 protein. The data contain some 410,000 distinct CDR3 sequences, 21% of them singletons. Material for sequencing was peripheral blood. These receptors all come from a woman in her late teens or twenties with stable Graves' hyperthyroidism.

This clonotype was picked up many times. This chain connects TRBV30 to TRBJ1-6; D ambiguous. The CDR3 sequence is 13 residues long. Per germline, CDR1 GTSNPN and CDR2 SVGIG (reference sequence). Trimming cost V 4 bases and J 4 bases, with 8 bases left between them. The CDR3 spells CAWMLLYNSPLHF. The CDR3 DNA sequence: TGTGCCTGGATGCTGCTTTATAATTCACCCCTCCACTTT.

In this sample, this clonotype turned up many times. This chain uses TRBV7-2 with TRBJ2-5; 8 bases map to TRBD1. Looked up from germline, CDR1 is SGHTA and CDR2 is FQGNSA. The CDR3 totals 15 residues. With V trimmed by 5 bases and J by 4 bases, 9 bases remained unmatched. The DNA of the CDR3 is TGTGCCAGCAGCCGTCGGACAGGGTGGTCAGAGACCCAGTACTTC. This sequence encodes CASSRRTGWSETQYF. Variable domain in full (rest from reference TRBV7-2 and TRBJ2-5): GAGVSQSPSNKVTEKGKDVELRCDPISGHTALYWYRQSLGQGLEFLIYFQGNSAPDKSGLPSDRFSAERTGGSVSTLTIQRTQQEDSAVYLCASSRRTGWSETQYFGPGTRLLVL.

This clonotype occurred a few times. The gene calls are TRBV5-4 and TRBJ2-7; D is perhaps TRBD2 (5 bases). The CDR3 covers 14 residues. Germline V gene data show CDR1 as SGHNT and CDR2 as YYREEE (reference sequence). Trimming pared 0 bases from V and 2 bases from J, leaving 9 bases between. CDR3 in amino acids: CASSLADGAYEQYF. The CDR3, as DNA: TGTGCCAGCAGCTTGGCCGACGGGGCCTACGAGCAGTACTTC.

This clonotype was recorded a few times. The J gene is TRBJ2-2, the V gene TRBV10-3; TRBD2 matches 9 bases. The germline V gene encodes CDR1 ENHRY and CDR2 SYGVKD. This CDR3 is 15 amino acids long. The CDR3 bases are TGTGCTACTTCCGAGGCGGGGGGGGACACCGGGGAGCTGTTTTTT. Its translation: CATSEAGGDTGELFF.

This clonotype was detected many times. This sequence joins TRBV20-1 and TRBJ2-2; unclear D gene. The CDR3 runs to 14 residues. From germline, CDR1 is DFQATT and CDR2 SNEGSKA (reference sequence). Trimming removed 3 bases from V and 6 bases from J, with 14 bases in between. DNA of the CDR3: TGCAGTGCTAGGGCCGATTATCAGGCCGGGGAGCTGTTTTTT. It translates to CSARADYQAGELFF.

This clonotype showed up many times. This chain links TRBV7-9 with TRBJ2-7, with D possibly matching TRBD1 (5 bases). This CDR3 spans 15 amino acids. V lost 5 bases to trimming and J lost 7 bases, with 21 bases between them. CDR1 is SEHNR and CDR2 is FQNEAQ in the germline V gene (reference sequence). CDR3 sequence: CASSHTRTSPREQYF. The CDR3 region has the DNA TGTGCCAGCAGCCATACCCGGACAAGCCCGCGGGAGCAGTACTTC.

This clonotype has a count of ten or more. The V and J genes are TRBV2 and TRBJ1-1; 9 nucleotides line up with TRBD1. CDR3 size: 13 residues. V was pared by 8 bases and J by 5 bases, with 6 bases of the junction left unmatched. Germline V gives CDR1 SNHLY, CDR2 FYNNEI. The DNA for the CDR3 is TGTGCCAGCGCAGACAGGGGGAAGACTGAAGCTTTCTTT. This codes for CASADRGKTEAFF.

This clonotype was picked up a small number of times. The chain carries TRBV5-5 and TRBJ1-2; D perhaps matches TRBD1 (5 bases). This CDR3 spans 14 amino acids. V dropped 0 bases and J dropped 5 bases, with 11 bases sitting between them. Germline CDR1 reads SGHKS; CDR2 reads YYEKEE (reference sequence). Here the CDR3 reads CASSLDLAGYGYTF. The CDR3 nucleotides read TGTGCCAGCAGCTTGGATCTGGCAGGGTATGGCTACACCTTC.

This clonotype was counted at least ten times. The CDR3 spells CASSYDRESYEQYF. CDR3 sequence (DNA): TGTGCCAGCAGTTATGACAGGGAGTCCTACGAGCAGTACTTC. The V call is TRBV6-5, the J call TRBJ2-7, with 7 bases lining up with TRBD1. V lost 3 bases, J lost 1 base, and 3 bases stayed unmatched. The CDR3 runs to 14 residues. Germline values: CDR1 MNHEY, CDR2 SVGAGI.

This clonotype was counted at least ten times. This chain joins TRBV7-2 and TRBJ1-2; D remains ambiguous. Germline V lookup: CDR1 SGHTA, CDR2 FQGNSA. This CDR3 spans 16 amino acids. Trimming cost V 2 bases and J 1 base, with 14 bases left between them. As DNA, the CDR3 is TGTGCCAGCAGCTTAATACTGGGCCCTATTAACTATGGCTACACCTTC. As protein: CASSLILGPINYGYTF.

This clonotype was picked up many times. The chain joins TRBV9 to TRBJ2-7; no clear D. Deletions cut 4 bases from V and 3 bases from J, with 11 bases between. The CDR3 is made up of 13 amino acids. Germline V gene sequence: CDR1 SGDLS, CDR2 YYNGEE. The CDR3 region has the DNA TGTGCCAGCAGCCCCCTACCCGACTACGAGCAGTACTTC. Its protein is CASSPLPDYEQYF.

This clonotype was recorded at least ten times. The gene calls are TRBV29-1 and TRBJ1-1; D is possibly TRBD1 (5 bases). Deletions cut 1 base from V and 3 bases from J, with 15 bases between. Per the germline V gene, CDR1 is SQVTM and CDR2 is ANQGSEA. The CDR3 runs to 15 residues. DNA for the CDR3: TGCAGCGTTGAAGGGGGGGAAACAGCGGACACTGAAGCTTTCTTT. It specifies CSVEGGETADTEAFF.

This clonotype turned up a few times. No DNA is shown, since the ends of the CDR3 on it are uncertain; the CDR3 is the one TCRdb lists. The chain recombines TRBV12-3 or TRBV12-4 with TRBJ2-5; no check of the table's D call, TRBD1, against the DNA was made. Including both end residues, the CDR3 is 21 amino acids long. The CDR3 is CASSLVPSTEQYFGPGETQYF.

The rearrangement links TRBV28 to TRBJ1-6; 7 positions agree with TRBD1. The length of the CDR3 is 16 residues. V was pared by 6 bases and J by 9 bases, with 14 bases of the junction left unmatched. The germline V gene encodes CDR1 MDHEN and CDR2 SYDVKM. This CDR3 is CASSPGGQVGGSPLHF. The CDR3 nucleotides are TGTGCCAGCAGCCCCGGAGGACAGGTCGGCGGTTCACCCCTCCACTTT.

The gene calls are TRBV30 and TRBJ2-7; a weak D match, TRBD1 (6 bases). V was cut by 5 bases and J by 7 bases, with 12 bases left in between. Germline V lookup: CDR1 GTSNPN, CDR2 SVGIG (reference sequence). The CDR3 runs 11 residues. CDR3 residues: CAWSTDREQYF. The DNA for the CDR3 is TGTGCCTGGTCTACCGACAGGGAGCAGTACTTC.